This T cell receptor beta chain was retrieved from a study of cytomegalovirus exposure and HLA in healthy donors. Trimming left V 3 bases short and J 7 bases short, with 10 bases between. Germline CDR1 SGHTA, CDR2 FQGNSA. The CDR3 sequence is 13 residues long. A multiplex PCR was run with 60 Vbeta primers and 13 Jbeta primers. In the authors' workflow: Around 10 million shared chains were among about 80 million unique TCR beta chains counted in a later analysis. The protocol was immunoSEQ multiplex PCR, while the TCRdb copy is restricted to in-frame clones and leaves out a portion. For V, J and clone size, that table is used; D and trimming come from the DNA. The sample carries roughly 100,000 clones, around three quarters recorded once. Findings and limits, study-wide: Reportedly, fewer N-insertions than the approximately 700-donor mean appeared in an Asian-associated ancestry cluster in a later analysis. Earlier results showed most TCR beta V segments being productive about 87% or about 30% of the time.

A word on this clone: Its antigen is as yet unknown.

The rearrangement joins TRBV7-2 to TRBJ2-1; no firm D call. The material sequenced was PBMCs. The receptor was derived from a man over 45 in good health and CMV-seropositive. The CDR3 coding sequence is TGTGCCAGCAGCTTCGCCCCGAGAAATGAGCAGTTCTTC. Protein sequence: CASSFAPRNEQFF.